The 11 T cell receptor beta chains below all came from one sample that was sequenced in a study of T-cell reconstitution after alpha-beta-depleted transplantation in children. A library of TCRbeta sequences, prepared with unique molecular identifiers, was generated. TCRdb reprocessed the PCR reads with MiXCR, giving one entry per CDR3 protein. The sample holds 500,000 to 600,000 distinct CDR3 sequences; roughly 33% are singletons and the top ten take 2% to 3%. Sequenced here: PBMCs from the stem cell graft donor, sampled from the stem cell graft. These receptors all stem from a human donor who donated a stem cell graft to a child with aplastic anemia.

This clonotype has only a few counts. The rearrangement joins TRBV10-3 to TRBJ2-3; the D is unclear. CDR1 is ENHRY, CDR2 SYGVKD, per germline. The CDR3 extends over 12 amino acids. V lost 3 bases and J lost 6, with 7 bases in between. This chain's CDR3 is CAISDALDTQYF. CDR3 bases: TGTGCCATCAGTGATGCGTTGGATACGCAGTATTTT.

The rearrangement links TRBV9 to TRBJ1-2; D not certain. CDR3 length: 15 amino acids. CDR1 is SGDLS and CDR2 is YYNGEE in the germline V gene. The V end was cut by 2 bases, the J end by 2 bases, with 13 bases between. The CDR3 nucleotides read TGTGCCAGCAGCGTCTTACCAGAGAAAAACTATGGCTACACCTTC. Residues: CASSVLPEKNYGYTF.

This sequence joins TRBV6-1 and TRBJ2-5; tentatively, D is TRBD2 (5 bases). Germline V gene lookup returns CDR1 MNHNS and CDR2 SASEGT. Between the trimmed V and J ends, which lost 3 bases and 1 base, there was a span of 12 bases. CDR3 length equals 15 residues. CDR3 loop: CASSDLRRIQETQYF. Written as DNA, the CDR3 is TGTGCCAGCAGTGATCTCCGGAGGATCCAAGAGACCCAGTACTTC.

This clonotype has a handful of counts. The chain carries TRBV5-4 and TRBJ2-1; D is unresolved. Between the trimmed V and J ends, which lost 2 bases and 8 bases, there was a span of 5 bases. This CDR3 contains 11 residues. CDR1 and CDR2 from the germline V gene are SGHNT and YYREEE (reference sequence). The CDR3, as DNA: TGTGCCAGCAGCTTTAATGATGAGCAGTTCTTC. Encoded protein: CASSFNDEQFF. Drawing the rest from reference TRBV5-4 and TRBJ2-1, the complete variable domain is ETGVTQSPTHLIKTRGQQVTLRCSSQSGHNTVSWYQQALGQGPQFIFQYYREEENGRGNFPPRFSGLQFPNYSSELNVNALELDDSALYLCASSFNDEQFFGPGTRLTVL.

The V call is TRBV6-5, the J call TRBJ2-2, with 9 positions matching TRBD1. Unmatched junction bases numbered 6, after V lost 4 bases and J lost 3 bases. From germline, CDR1 is MNHEY and CDR2 SVGAGI. The CDR3 sequence is 16 residues long. The CDR3 region has the DNA TGTGCCAGCAGTTTTGACCGGGACAGGGACACCGGGGAGCTGTTTTTT. It encodes CASSFDRDRDTGELFF.

V is TRBV20-1 and J is TRBJ1-4; D uncertain. CDR3 size: 14 residues. The germline gives CDR1 DFQATT, CDR2 SNEGSKA (reference sequence). V was shortened by 3 bases and J by 2 bases, with 10 bases between the two germline ends. CDR3 DNA sequence: TGCAGTGCTAGTTTGGGAGGTACTAATGAAAAACTGTTTTTT. Residues: CSASLGGTNEKLFF.

This chain connects TRBV9 to TRBJ2-5; 11 bases map to TRBD2. The V gene end was trimmed by 3 bases and the J gene end by 5 bases; junction bases not matched to a gene: 9. The V gene's germline CDR1 is SGDLS and CDR2 YYNGEE. CDR3 length: 16 residues. The CDR3: CASSAGTSGGEETQYF. DNA of the CDR3: TGTGCCAGCAGCGCCGGGACTAGCGGAGGGGAGGAGACCCAGTACTTC.

This clonotype showed up just a few times. The chain has TRBV20-1 and TRBJ2-3, with 10 positions matching TRBD2. J lost 6 bases, V lost 1 base, and 7 bases had no gene match. There are 15 residues in the CDR3. Germline assignment: CDR1 DFQATT and CDR2 SNEGSKA (reference sequence). CDR3 sequence: CSARAIAGGFDTQYF. CDR3 nucleotide sequence: TGCAGTGCTAGAGCCATAGCGGGAGGCTTCGATACGCAGTATTTT.

The chain is built from TRBV10-3 and TRBJ2-5, with 8 nucleotides matching TRBD1. The germline CDR1 and CDR2 sequences are ENHRY and SYGVKD. CDR3 length equals 16 residues. The trim removed 3 bases at V and 2 bases at J, leaving 8 bases unmatched. CDR3 loop: CAISDRTGRGQETQYF. The CDR3, as DNA: TGTGCCATCAGTGATAGGACAGGGAGAGGGCAAGAGACCCAGTACTTC.

V and J are TRBV4-3 and TRBJ1-3; D possibly corresponds to TRBD1 (5 bases). The CDR3 contains 14 residues. Germline-derived CDR1 and CDR2 are LGHNA and YSLEER. V was cut by 4 bases and J by 3 bases, with 10 bases left in between. The CDR3 here is CASSPDSRGNTIYF. In DNA, the CDR3 is TGCGCCAGCAGCCCAGACAGCCGTGGAAACACCATATATTTT.

This clonotype was seen a few times. This chain connects TRBV6-1 to TRBJ1-6; D might be TRBD1 (5 bases). CDR1 and CDR2 (germline): MNHNS, SASEGT. V was clipped by 6 bases and J by 0 bases, with 12 bases between them. The CDR3 loop spans 16 amino acids. CDR3 protein: CASRVQASSYNSPLHF. CDR3 DNA: TGTGCCAGCAGGGTACAGGCGAGCTCCTATAATTCACCCCTCCACTTT.